This passage covers 4 T cell receptor beta chains from one sample sequenced in a study of shared clonotypes between healthy human individuals. The repertoire was sequenced with immunoSEQ multiplex PCR; TCRdb's copy has only in-frame clones and lacks some. The top ten hold 0.35% to 0.45% of the sample, which has 2 million to 2.5 million clones, 80% to 95% seen once. The sample taken for sequencing was naive CD4+ T cells from PBMCs. Subset: CD45RA+ positively selected. The origin of the receptors is a man aged 18-30 years in good health. Some clones in this sample may be carry-over from other donors' samples.

This clone was observed a few times. The chain links TRBV18 to TRBJ2-7; D is unresolved. The CDR3 extends over 12 amino acids. Germline values: CDR1 KGHSH, CDR2 LQKENI. V shed 5 bases and J shed 3 bases, with 8 bases lying between them. This CDR3 reads CASSGVYYEQYF. The CDR3 bases are TGTGCCAGCTCAGGCGTCTACTACGAGCAGTACTTC.

The DNA of the CDR3 is TGTGCCAGCAGTTTATCAGGGGACTACTACGAGCAGTACTTC. This gives the protein CASSLSGDYYEQYF. The V and J genes are TRBV28 and TRBJ2-7; tentative D call: TRBD2 (7 bases). Per the germline V gene, CDR1 is MDHEN and CDR2 is SYDVKM. Trimming shortened V by 1 base and J by 3 bases, and 10 bases separated the two germline ends. This CDR3 comprises 14 residues.

This clone was seen only once. The chain recombines TRBV28 with TRBJ1-4, with D possibly matching TRBD1 (5 bases). V lost 10 bases and J lost 0, with 15 bases in between. This CDR3 spans 15 amino acids. Germline loops: CDR1 MDHEN, CDR2 SYDVKM. CDR3 protein: CATARDGATNEKLFF. Written as DNA, the CDR3 is TGTGCCACAGCGAGGGACGGCGCAACTAATGAAAAACTGTTTTTT.

This chain connects TRBV11-2 to TRBJ1-1; 7 bases agree with TRBD1. This CDR3 has 14 amino acids. Trimming took 5 bases from V and 6 from J; bases not matched to a gene: 9. Germline lookup yields CDR1 SGHAT and CDR2 FQNNGV. This CDR3 reads CASSPDRVASEAFF. CDR3 nucleotide sequence: TGTGCCAGCAGCCCAGACAGGGTAGCTTCTGAAGCTTTCTTT.